This TCR beta chain appears in the sequencing data of a study of shared clonotypes between healthy human individuals (dated by TCRdb to the early 2020s). For the study in its entirety: Two women and three men aged 18 to 49 years were included in the cohort. For each donor, three plates each were used for CD4 naive and CD4 memory, two plates were used for CD8 naive, and one plate was used for CD8 memory. The study deeply sequenced blood TCR repertoires of about 5 healthy adults to estimate repertoire size and the extent of clonotype sharing between individuals. To increase sequencing depth and limit assay-specific biases, different laboratories used diverse techniques to prepare libraries and sequence TCR repertoires. Each donor's leukapheresis produced roughly between about 0.9 and 9.5 billion PBMCs.

What the study reported, not specific to this receptor: Naive subsets generally had larger estimated clonotype richness than memory subsets. Based on pairwise subsampling, the degree of clonotype sharing among donors was expected to be affected by sequencing depth. Even with the large sequencing depth, rarefaction of the sorted-subset datasets indicated that sequencing was incomplete. Clonotypes shared by all four sorted-subset donors showed higher generation probabilities than non-shared clonotypes. Sampling was limited to blood, and TCR repertoires in tissue likely differ from TCR repertoires in blood. When several donors were compared, the shared fraction of clonotypes was around 4.6% for naive CD4, about 4% for naive CD8, 2% to 2.5% for memory CD4, and 0.35% to 0.4% for memory CD8. Because the study included only a small number of donors, the genetic and exposure-history diversity represented was limited.

TCR CDR3 regions were amplified from genomic DNA by multiplex PCR using the deep immunoSEQ assay. Genomic DNA extracted from each cell subset was distributed evenly over all wells of several immunoSEQ 96-well plates, and each plate served as one replicate. For sorted subsets, each replicate PCR was loaded with approximately 200 ng genomic DNA, equivalent to some 27,000 T cell genomes. The purified libraries were quantified using a Qubit 3.0 fluorometer, sized with a Bioanalyzer 2100, and then quantified again using the KAPA Library Quantification kit. Each immunoSEQ 96-well plate was sequenced on its own single-read 150-cycle Illumina NextSeq 550 flow cell. The original pipeline was this. Because only junctional sequences without quality scores were contained in the immunoSEQ output, filtering matching that applied to full-length reads could not be performed. Sequences were annotated with PyIR, a Python wrapper for IgBLAST v1.9, and V/J genes and CDR3 were assigned using IMGT germline references. Any read was removed if the V/J assignment was weak (E-value above 1e-6), the CDR3 was missing, or the read contained stop codons, out-of-frame junctions, or ambiguous translated residues. V3J clonotypes were defined by identical inferred V gene, J gene, and CDR3 amino acid sequence. Percentage overlap between repertoires was calculated by dividing the number of shared unique clonotypes by the size of the smaller repertoire. RTK rarefaction, the Chao1 estimator, and Recon v2.1 estimates of unobserved clonotypes were used to assess repertoire richness. For all TCRbeta clonotypes obtained by the gDNA method from a handful of donors, generation probabilities were computed with OLGA. Held by TCRdb, this immuneACCESS table contains in-frame sequences only and omits some clones. Under half of the omission traces to an unresolved V gene where checked; the cause of the rest is unknown. D and trimming were read from the DNA, whereas the V and J calls and clone size are those reported in that table. The sample records roughly 590,000 clones, about 95% of which are singletons. The leading ten clones occupy around 0.11% of the sample.

A note on this clone: Its specific antigen is unknown. Per-base qualities were not stored, and no clone one base away is much larger.

CD8 naive samples were CD45RO-negative cells positively selected for CCR7, giving a CD45RA+CCR7+ population that excluded TemRA cells. The donors were healthy, HIV-negative adults with no recently reported acute infections or vaccinations. Only Caucasian adults living in Nashville, Tennessee, USA were represented among the donors. Blood was collected by leukapheresis, and PBMCs were isolated by Ficoll-Histopaque density gradient centrifugation and then cryopreserved in liquid nitrogen vapor phase. Purity and quantity of every magnetically sorted T cell population were checked by analytical flow cytometry. From each sorted fraction, genomic DNA was isolated and quantified by UV absorbance on a Nanodrop 2000c. Sequencing input: naive CD8+ T cells sorted from blood. This sample's cell subset or site label indicates: CD45RA+CCR7+. The receptor's source is a woman in her 30s in good health.

The bases are TGCGCCAGCAGCCAAGTGAGGCGGGAACTGGACAATGAGCAGTTCTTC. Its translation reads: CASSQVRRELDNEQFF. Recombination joined TRBV4-1 with TRBJ2-1; D gene: possibly TRBD2, on 6 matching bases. The CDR3 goes from the cysteine to the phenylalanine over 16 residues. Just the 48-base CDR3 DNA is kept, in frame starting at base 1. V sheds 1 base and J sheds 5 bases, leaving 15 bases between their ends. From the germline V gene, CDR1 is MGHRA and CDR2 is YSYEKL.